The rows below give T cell receptor beta chains drawn from one sample of a study of blood T cell repertoires in COVID-19. Sequencing used immunoSEQ multiplex PCR; TCRdb keeps in-frame clones, though not all of them. The profile shows some 190,000 clones, around 83% of them singletons. Sequenced input: PBMCs or T cells enriched from blood (not recorded which). Source of these receptors: a woman aged 25 to 39 who had been exposed to COVID-19. Each CDR3 is given with its conserved first and last residue. A D gene is named only where the DNA matches it firmly. Not all rows give a size; the values are once, few, many and, for expanded clones, a class.

-	TRBJ2-3	TRBV10-1	-	CASSDVELQTGTQYF	TGCGCCAGCAGTGACGTGGAGCTGCAAACCGGTACGCAGTATTTT
-	TRBJ1-1	TRBV5-1	TRBD1	CASSSTGQGTEAFF	TGCGCCAGCAGCTCGACGGGACAGGGGACTGAAGCTTTCTTT
-	TRBJ2-7	TRBV7-9	TRBD1	CASSLGTGTTYEQYF	TGTGCCAGCAGCCTCGGGACAGGGACTACCTACGAGCAGTACTTC
once	TRBJ1-3	TRBV2	-	CALGRTDSGNTIYF	TGTGCCCTCGGGAGAACAGACTCTGGAAACACCATATATTTT
-	TRBJ2-5	TRBV2	-	CASTMTSVAAETQYF	TGTGCCAGCACCATGACTAGTGTAGCCGCAGAGACCCAGTACTTC
-	TRBJ2-1	TRBV2	TRBD2	CASSETSGDYLPEQFF	TGTGCCAGCAGTGAGACTAGCGGGGACTACCTTCCTGAGCAGTTCTTC
-	TRBJ2-1	TRBV5-1	TRBD2	CASSLVAGGRGKQFF	TGCGCCAGCAGCTTGGTTGCGGGGGGAAGGGGGAAGCAGTTCTTC
-	TRBJ1-4	TRBV10-2	-	CASSWGGTNEKLFF	TGCGCCAGCAGTTGGGGGGGGACTAATGAAAAACTGTTTTTT
-	TRBJ1-3	TRBV7-2	-	CASSLEGGVTPGNTIYF	TGTGCCAGCAGCTTAGAAGGAGGTGTTACCCCTGGAAACACCATATATTTT
once	TRBJ1-2	TRBV18	TRBD1	CASSPLNQGQGARAGYTF	TGTGCCAGCTCACCCCTCAATCAGGGACAGGGGGCGCGGGCTGGCTACACCTTC
-	TRBJ2-3	TRBV6-1	-	CASSEIGLPTDTQYF	TGTGCCAGCAGTGAAATCGGACTGCCCACAGATACGCAGTATTTT
-	TRBJ2-7	TRBV27	-	CASSSFGEQYF	TGTGCCAGCAGTTCATTCGGGGAGCAGTACTTC
-	TRBJ1-2	TRBV29-1	-	CTTAAPTGGYTF	TGCACGACAGCAGCTCCGACAGGCGGCTACACCTTC
once	TRBJ2-5	TRBV18	TRBD2	CASSYVTGLQETQYF	TGTGCCAGCTCATATGTAACGGGACTACAAGAGACCCAGTACTTC
-	TRBJ1-3	TRBV5-4	TRBD1	CASSAGQGDSGNTIYF	TGTGCCAGCAGCGCAGGACAGGGGGACTCTGGAAACACCATATATTTT
-	TRBJ2-3	TRBV18	TRBD2	CASSPGTSGGADTQYF	TGTGCCAGCTCACCAGGGACTAGCGGGGGGGCAGATACGCAGTATTTT
-	TRBJ2-4	TRBV6-2/TRBV6-3	TRBD1	CASSYSRLDRGKNIQYF	TGTGCCAGCAGTTACTCGAGATTGGACAGGGGAAAAAACATTCAGTACTTC
-	TRBJ1-2	TRBV19	-	CASSEGFYGYTF	TGTGCCAGTAGTGAGGGCTTTTATGGCTACACCTTC
-	TRBJ1-4	TRBV10-3	-	CAISQGLPGENEKLFF	TGTGCCATCAGTCAGGGTCTACCGGGGGAAAACGAAAAACTGTTTTTT
-	TRBJ2-5	TRBV7-8	-	CASSSRGSREETQYF	TGTGCCAGCAGCTCCCGGGGAAGCCGGGAAGAGACCCAGTACTTC